Listed here are 25 T cell receptor beta chains from one sample, sequenced in a study of blood T cells in healthy people across ages. For the second PCR, which ran for roughly 6 to 12 cycles, a sample-barcoded 5' primer and a J-beta primer mix were used. TCRdb redid the calling of the 5' RACE reads with MiXCR, one entry per CDR3 protein. The sample records 1.8 million or so distinct CDR3 sequences, about 39% being singletons. The sequencing sample was made of blood. The receptors originated from a human donor in good health.

This clonotype was detected only a few times. The CDR3 is CASSSRLGESPSTNEKLFF. CDR3 DNA sequence: TGTGCCAGCAGTTCCCGATTGGGAGAGTCCCCTTCAACTAATGAAAAACTGTTTTTT. This sequence joins TRBV27 and TRBJ1-4, with unresolved D. The V gene lost 4 bases and the J gene lost 0 bases, with 21 bases spanning the gap. This CDR3 contains 19 residues. CDR1 is MNHEY, CDR2 SMNVEV, per germline (reference sequence).

The J gene is TRBJ2-7, the V gene TRBV4-2; D ambiguous. Germline CDR1 reads LGHNA; CDR2 reads YNFKEQ. The ends were cut back, 1 base at V and 0 bases at J, with 10 bases in the middle. The CDR3 sequence is 15 residues long. CDR3 residues: CASSQGSHSSYEQYF. DNA for the CDR3: TGTGCCAGCAGCCAAGGCAGCCACAGCTCCTACGAGCAGTACTTC.

The chain couples TRBV20-1 to TRBJ1-1, with D possibly TRBD1 on 5 matching bases. V gave up 0 bases and J gave up 4 bases, with 15 bases separating them. From germline, CDR1 is DFQATT and CDR2 SNEGSKA (reference sequence). The CDR3 consists of 15 residues. This CDR3 is CSARDPAGPGTEAFF. Written as DNA, the CDR3 is TGCAGTGCTAGAGATCCGGCGGGGCCGGGCACTGAAGCTTTCTTT.

The V and J genes are TRBV20-1 and TRBJ2-2, with D unclear. CDR1 and CDR2 from the germline V gene are DFQATT and SNEGSKA (reference sequence). The CDR3 extends over 13 amino acids. The V end lost 2 bases, the J end lost 5 bases, and 9 bases lay between the germline ends. Here the CDR3 DNA reads TGCAGTGCTAGAAATTGGGCGACCGGGGAGCTGTTTTTT. Its protein is CSARNWATGELFF.

This clonotype turned up a few times. The V gene is TRBV28, the J gene TRBJ2-7, with TRBD1 as a possible D gene (6 bases). The CDR3 has 15 residues. The V end lost 7 bases, the J end lost 3 bases, and 19 bases lay between the germline ends. CDR1 and CDR2 (germline): MDHEN, SYDVKM. CDR3 residues: CASTLGVTGGYEQYF. The CDR3 DNA is TGTGCCAGCACCCTGGGGGTGACAGGCGGCTACGAGCAGTACTTC.

The CDR3 DNA follows: TGTGCCAGCGGCCGCTCGGACTTGTACAATGAGCAGTTCTTC. It is translated as CASGRSDLYNEQFF. This rearrangement joins TRBV6-2 or TRBV6-3 to TRBJ2-1; D perhaps matches TRBD2 (5 bases). This CDR3 region has 14 residues. Germline values: CDR1 MNHEY, CDR2 SVGEGT. The V and J ends lost 8 bases and 4 bases respectively, with 15 bases between them.

This clonotype was counted between two and nine times. This rearrangement joins TRBV9 to TRBJ2-3; the D is unclear. The germline V gene has CDR1 SGDLS and CDR2 YYNGEE. CDR3 size: 15 residues. Trimming removed 4 bases from V and 2 bases from J, with 14 bases in between. The CDR3 spells CASSPWHSNTDTQYF. The CDR3 DNA follows: TGTGCCAGCAGCCCTTGGCACTCGAACACAGATACGCAGTATTTT.

The chain couples TRBV5-1 to TRBJ2-5, with D possibly being TRBD1 (6 bases). Germline loops: CDR1 SGHRS, CDR2 YFSETQ. Trimming took 4 bases from V and 3 from J, leaving 13 bases between them. The CDR3 consists of 14 residues. CDR3 sequence reads: CASSLRQVKETQYF. In DNA form, the CDR3 reads TGCGCCAGCAGCCTAAGACAGGTCAAAGAGACCCAGTACTTC.

This chain uses TRBV29-1 with TRBJ2-5; 7 bases align to TRBD2. V gave up 5 bases and J gave up 0 bases; unmatched junction bases: 9. In germline, CDR1 is SQVTM, CDR2 ANQGSEA. The CDR3 covers 15 residues. The CDR3, as DNA: TGCAGCGTTTTAGGTGTCCTAGCGGACCAAGAGACCCAGTACTTC. It is translated as CSVLGVLADQETQYF.

This chain links TRBV20-1 with TRBJ1-2; TRBD1 might be the D (5 bases). Germline assignment: CDR1 DFQATT and CDR2 SNEGSKA (reference sequence). V was cut by 2 bases and J by 1 base, with 20 bases left in between. CDR3 length: 17 residues. CDR3 sequence: CSARRGFWGTHNYGYTF. As DNA, the CDR3 is TGCAGTGCTAGAAGGGGATTCTGGGGAACTCATAACTATGGCTACACCTTC.

This clonotype was seen only once. A single base separates this from a much larger clone, so it may be a read error. The chain joins TRBV4-1 to TRBJ2-7; the match to TRBD1 covers 9 bases. From germline, CDR1 is MGHRA and CDR2 YSYEKL. Unmatched junction bases numbered 11, after V lost 4 bases and J lost 7 bases. CDR3 length: 15 residues. CDR3 bases: TGCGCCAGCAGCCCGGCCGGGACAGGGAGGTCAGAGCAGTACTTC. Protein sequence: CASSPAGTGRSEQYF.

This clonotype turned up a few times. The chain has TRBV13 and TRBJ2-7, with D tentatively TRBD1 or TRBD2 (7 bases each). Germline CDR1 reads PRHDT; CDR2 reads FYEKMQ (reference sequence). This CDR3 spans 14 amino acids. V was pared by 5 bases and J by 7 bases, with 18 bases between. The CDR3 sequence: CASSPFFRGGEQYF. The DNA for the CDR3 is TGTGCCAGCAGCCCCTTTTTCAGGGGGGGTGAGCAGTACTTC.

This clonotype turned up a few times. The chain combines TRBV7-2 with TRBJ2-1, with a weak D call TRBD1 (6 bases). V lost 5 bases, J lost 0 bases, and 17 bases lay in between. The CDR3 runs to 17 residues. Germline V CDR1 and CDR2: SGHTA, FQGNSA. CDR3 DNA sequence: TGTGCCAGCAGCCTTGTACCAGGGGCTAGCTCCTACAATGAGCAGTTCTTC. This translates into CASSLVPGASSYNEQFF.

This clonotype occurred a few times. The rearrangement links TRBV2 to TRBJ2-5; D not resolved. This CDR3 is 8 amino acids long. The germline CDR1 and CDR2 sequences are SNHLY and FYNNEI. The V end lost 6 bases, the J end lost 11 bases, and 4 bases lay between the germline ends. CDR3 coding DNA: TGTGCCAGCAGGGAGCAGTACTTC. Protein sequence: CASREQYF.

The rearrangement links TRBV20-1 to TRBJ2-5; 9 bases map to TRBD1. V was clipped by 5 bases and J by 2 bases; unmatched bases: 3. CDR1 and CDR2 (germline): DFQATT, SNEGSKA (reference sequence). There are 13 residues in the CDR3. The CDR3 coding sequence is TGCAGTGCTGCCGGGACAGGGCAAGAGACCCAGTACTTC. Its translation: CSAAGTGQETQYF.

In regard to this clonotype: A junction end diverges from the germline sequence, so it may reflect a read error. The chain carries TRBV5-5 and TRBJ1-2; the D gene is possibly TRBD1 (6 bases). In germline, CDR1 is SGHKS, CDR2 YYEKEE (reference sequence). CDR3 length equals 14 residues. The CDR3 bases are TGTGCCGGCAGCTTGGACTACAGGGACCATGGCTACACCTTC. This encodes CAGSLDYRDHGYTF.

Comment on this clonotype: This clone may be a read error of a much larger clone one base away. The CDR3 sequence: CAGSHQSGGQSSYEQYF. CDR3 sequence (DNA): TGCGCCGGCAGCCACCAAAGCGGGGGGCAATCCTCCTACGAGCAGTACTTC. This chain uses TRBV5-1 with TRBJ2-7; TRBD2 agrees at 9 bases. The CDR3 runs 17 residues. CDR1 and CDR2 from the germline V gene are SGHRS and YFSETQ.

This clonotype appeared a few times. The V and J genes are TRBV11-2 and TRBJ2-2; 7 bases are a match to TRBD2. With V trimmed by 4 bases and J by 7 bases, 0 bases remained unmatched. This CDR3 comprises 12 residues. Germline V lookup: CDR1 SGHAT, CDR2 FQNNGV. CDR3 nucleotides: TGTGCCAGCAGCTGGGGGGGCGGGGAGCTGTTTTTT. Translated: CASSWGGGELFF.

The rearrangement joins TRBV7-2 to TRBJ2-3, with D possibly TRBD2 on 5 matching bases. CDR1 and CDR2 from the germline V gene are SGHTA and FQGNSA. This CDR3 has 17 residues. Trimming stripped 5 bases from V and 3 bases from J, with 21 bases between. The CDR3 spells CASSPRWALRGTDTQYF. The CDR3 DNA is TGTGCCAGCAGCCCCCGTTGGGCCCTCCGGGGAACAGATACGCAGTATTTT.

This clonotype was seen a handful of times. The rearrangement joins TRBV20-1 to TRBJ1-2; possible D gene TRBD1, 6 bases. CDR3 length: 13 residues. Trimming pared 5 bases from V and 4 bases from J, leaving 14 bases between. The germline gives CDR1 DFQATT, CDR2 SNEGSKA (reference sequence). CDR3 nucleotides: TGCAGTGCTGTGACAGGTAGAGGCTATGGCTACACCTTC. It encodes CSAVTGRGYGYTF.

The table lists this clonotype with a few counts. This chain joins TRBV5-1 and TRBJ2-7; no reliable D call. There are 14 residues in the CDR3. Germline CDR1 reads SGHRS; CDR2 reads YFSETQ. Deletions cut 3 bases from V and 3 bases from J, with 13 bases between. CDR3 nucleotide sequence: TGCGCCAGCAGCTCCGAAGGCTACTACTACGAGCAGTACTTC. Its protein product is CASSSEGYYYEQYF. Drawing the rest from reference TRBV5-1 and TRBJ2-7, the complete variable domain is KAGVTQTPRYLIKTRGQQVTLSCSPISGHRSVSWYQQTPGQGLQFLFEYFSETQRNKGNFPGRFSGRQFSNSRSEMNVSTLELGDSALYLCASSSEGYYYEQYFGPGTRLTVT.

V usage is TRBV12-3 or TRBV12-4 and J usage is TRBJ1-1; 9 positions match TRBD1. This CDR3 comprises 14 residues. The V segment lost 6 bases and the J segment 1 base; nucleotides outside the gene matches: 3. The chain's CDR3 is CASRQQGANTEAFF. The CDR3 DNA reads as TGTGCCAGCAGGCAACAGGGGGCGAACACTGAAGCTTTCTTT.

Worth noting for this clonotype: A much larger clone lies one base from this, so it may be a read error. The genes are TRBV12-3 or TRBV12-4 and TRBJ2-1; 7 bases fit TRBD2. Trimming took 3 bases from V and 6 from J; bases not matched to a gene: 2. The CDR3 length is 13 residues. This CDR3 is CASSFWGGNEQFF. CDR3 coding DNA: TGTGCCAGCAGTTTTTGGGGGGGCAATGAGCAGTTCTTC.

This chain uses TRBV7-3 with TRBJ1-1, with 7 bases aligning to TRBD1. This CDR3 region has 13 residues. Losses at the gene ends were 5 bases for V and 4 bases for J; bases not matched to a gene: 4. CDR1 and CDR2 from the germline V gene are SGHTA and FQGTGA. The CDR3 DNA reads as TGTGCCAGCAGCCCAGGGACAGTCACTGAAGCTTTCTTT. This encodes CASSPGTVTEAFF.

This chain uses TRBV5-6 with TRBJ1-2, with a weak D call TRBD1 (5 bases). The length of the CDR3 is 14 residues. The V end was cut by 3 bases, the J end by 2 bases, with 11 bases between. From germline, CDR1 is SGHDT and CDR2 YYEEEE. CDR3 residues: CASSYGTPNYGYTF. CDR3 DNA: TGTGCCAGCAGCTACGGGACGCCGAACTATGGCTACACCTTC.